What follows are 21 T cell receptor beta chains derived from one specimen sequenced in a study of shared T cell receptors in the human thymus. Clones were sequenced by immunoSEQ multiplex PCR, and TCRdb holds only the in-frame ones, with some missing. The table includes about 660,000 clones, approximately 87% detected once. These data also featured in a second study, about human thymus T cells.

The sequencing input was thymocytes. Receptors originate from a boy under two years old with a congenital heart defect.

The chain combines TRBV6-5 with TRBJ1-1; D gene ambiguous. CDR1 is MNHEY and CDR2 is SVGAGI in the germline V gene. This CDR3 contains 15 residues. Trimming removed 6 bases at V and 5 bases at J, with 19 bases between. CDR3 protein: CASRTKTRTGTEAFF. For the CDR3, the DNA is TGTGCCAGCAGGACCAAAACACGTACGGGAACTGAAGCTTTCTTT.

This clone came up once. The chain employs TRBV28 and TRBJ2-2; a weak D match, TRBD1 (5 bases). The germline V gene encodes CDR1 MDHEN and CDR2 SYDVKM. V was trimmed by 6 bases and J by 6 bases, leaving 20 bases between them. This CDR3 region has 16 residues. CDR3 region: CASRSTEAGSPGELFF. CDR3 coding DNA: TGTGCCAGCAGATCCACCGAGGCAGGGTCTCCCGGGGAGCTGTTTTTT.

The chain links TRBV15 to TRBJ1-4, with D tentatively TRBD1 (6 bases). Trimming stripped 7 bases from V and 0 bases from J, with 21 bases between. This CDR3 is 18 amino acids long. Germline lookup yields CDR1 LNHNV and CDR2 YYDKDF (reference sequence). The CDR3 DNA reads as TGTGCCACCACCCCGAGTGGGGGAGGGGGTGCAACTAATGAAAAACTGTTTTTT. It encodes CATTPSGGGGATNEKLFF.

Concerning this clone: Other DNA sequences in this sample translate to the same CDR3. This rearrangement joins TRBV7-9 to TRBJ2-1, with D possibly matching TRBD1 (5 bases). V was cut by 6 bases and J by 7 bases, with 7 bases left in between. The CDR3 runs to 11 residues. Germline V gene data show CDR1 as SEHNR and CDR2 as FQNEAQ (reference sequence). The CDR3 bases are TGTGCCAGCAGTCCAGGGAATGAGCAGTTCTTC. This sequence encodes CASSPGNEQFF.

CDR3 region: CASSPRGVAEAFF. CDR3 coding DNA: TGCGCCAGCAGCCCCAGGGGTGTGGCTGAAGCTTTCTTT. The V gene is TRBV5-1, the J gene TRBJ1-1, with D possibly matching TRBD1 (6 bases). Germline V CDR1 and CDR2: SGHRS, YFSETQ. Trimming took 4 bases from V and 6 from J, leaving 13 bases between them. The length of the CDR3 is 13 residues.

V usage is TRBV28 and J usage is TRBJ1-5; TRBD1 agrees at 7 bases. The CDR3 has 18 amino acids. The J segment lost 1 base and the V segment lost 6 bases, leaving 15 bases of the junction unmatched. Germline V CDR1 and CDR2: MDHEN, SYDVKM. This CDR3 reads CASRERGTQGVSNQPQHF. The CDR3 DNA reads TGTGCCAGCAGGGAGCGCGGGACCCAGGGGGTAAGCAATCAGCCCCAGCATTTT.

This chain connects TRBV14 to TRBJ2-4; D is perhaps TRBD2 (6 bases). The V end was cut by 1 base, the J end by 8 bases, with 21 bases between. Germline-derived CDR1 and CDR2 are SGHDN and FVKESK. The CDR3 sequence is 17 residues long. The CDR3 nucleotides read TGTGCCAGCAGCCAAGGAACCAGACTAGGCCGCGGTGACATTCAGTACTTC. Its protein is CASSQGTRLGRGDIQYF.

The chain's CDR3 is CAISLDRGFANVLTF. The CDR3 bases are TGTGCCATCAGCCTAGACAGGGGGTTTGCCAACGTCCTGACTTTC. V and J are TRBV10-3 and TRBJ2-6, with 9 positions matching TRBD1. The CDR3 spans 15 residues. Germline assignment: CDR1 ENHRY and CDR2 SYGVKD. Trimming cost V 6 bases and J 7 bases; bases outside gene matches: 7.

The CDR3 sequence is CASSPLPTSPGELFF. The CDR3 region has the DNA TGTGCCAGCTCACCGCTCCCGACTAGTCCCGGGGAGCTGTTTTTT. The V gene is TRBV18, the J gene TRBJ2-2; D is perhaps TRBD2 (6 bases). Trimming stripped 3 bases from V and 6 bases from J, with 14 bases between. This CDR3 comprises 15 residues. Per the germline V gene, CDR1 is KGHSH and CDR2 is LQKENI.

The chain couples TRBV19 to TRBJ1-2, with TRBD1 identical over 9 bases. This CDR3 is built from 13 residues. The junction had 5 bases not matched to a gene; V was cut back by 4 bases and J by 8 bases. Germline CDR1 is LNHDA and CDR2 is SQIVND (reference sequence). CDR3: CASSTGTGFGYTF. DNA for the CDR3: TGTGCCAGTAGTACCGGGACAGGGTTCGGCTACACCTTC.

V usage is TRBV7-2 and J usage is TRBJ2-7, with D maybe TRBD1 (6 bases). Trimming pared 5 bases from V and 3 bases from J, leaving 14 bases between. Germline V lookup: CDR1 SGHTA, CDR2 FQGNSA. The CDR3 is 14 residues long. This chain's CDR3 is CASSRTGQVYEQYF. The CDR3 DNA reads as TGTGCCAGCAGCCGAACAGGGCAGGTCTACGAGCAGTACTTC.

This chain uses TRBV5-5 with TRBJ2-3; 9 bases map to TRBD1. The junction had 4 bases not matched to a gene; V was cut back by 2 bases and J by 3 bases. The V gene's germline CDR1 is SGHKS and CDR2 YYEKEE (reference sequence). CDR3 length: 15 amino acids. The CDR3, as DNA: TGTGCCAGCAGCTTCCGGGACAGGGTGACAGATACGCAGTATTTT. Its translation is CASSFRDRVTDTQYF. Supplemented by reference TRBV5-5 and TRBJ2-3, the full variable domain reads DAGVTQSPTHLIKTRGQQVTLRCSPISGHKSVSWYQQVLGQGPQFIFQYYEKEERGRGNFPDRFSARQFPNYSSELNVNALLLGDSALYLCASSFRDRVTDTQYFGPGTRLTVL.

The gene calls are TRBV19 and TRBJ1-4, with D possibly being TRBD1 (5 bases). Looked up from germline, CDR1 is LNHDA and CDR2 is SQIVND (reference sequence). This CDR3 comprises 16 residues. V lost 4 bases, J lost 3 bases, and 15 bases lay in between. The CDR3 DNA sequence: TGTGCCAGTAGTAAGGGGATAGTGAGGCCTAATGAAAAACTGTTTTTT. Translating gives CASSKGIVRPNEKLFF.

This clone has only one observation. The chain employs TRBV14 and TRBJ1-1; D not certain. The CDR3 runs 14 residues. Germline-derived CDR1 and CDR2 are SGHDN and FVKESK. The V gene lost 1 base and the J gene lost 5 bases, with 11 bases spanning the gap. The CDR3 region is CASSQGSRRTEAFF. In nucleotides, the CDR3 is TGTGCCAGCAGCCAAGGTTCGCGGCGGACTGAAGCTTTCTTT.

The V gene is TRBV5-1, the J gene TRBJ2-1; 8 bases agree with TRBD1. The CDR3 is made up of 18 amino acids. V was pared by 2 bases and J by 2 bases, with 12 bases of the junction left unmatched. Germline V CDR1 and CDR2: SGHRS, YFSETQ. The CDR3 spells CASSFRDRRYSAYNEQFF. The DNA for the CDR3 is TGCGCCAGCAGCTTCCGGGACAGGCGGTATAGTGCCTACAATGAGCAGTTCTTC.

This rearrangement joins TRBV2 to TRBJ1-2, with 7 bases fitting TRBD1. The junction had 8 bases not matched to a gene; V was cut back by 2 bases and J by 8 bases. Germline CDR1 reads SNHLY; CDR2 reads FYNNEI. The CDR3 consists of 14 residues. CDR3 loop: CASSEFGQAGGYTF. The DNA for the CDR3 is TGTGCCAGCAGTGAATTTGGACAGGCGGGGGGCTACACCTTC.

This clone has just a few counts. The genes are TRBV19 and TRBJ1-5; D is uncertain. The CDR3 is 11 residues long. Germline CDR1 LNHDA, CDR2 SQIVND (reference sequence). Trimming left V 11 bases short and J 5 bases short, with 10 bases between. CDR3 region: CAAGGHQPQHF. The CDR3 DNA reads TGTGCCGCAGGCGGGCATCAGCCCCAGCATTTT.

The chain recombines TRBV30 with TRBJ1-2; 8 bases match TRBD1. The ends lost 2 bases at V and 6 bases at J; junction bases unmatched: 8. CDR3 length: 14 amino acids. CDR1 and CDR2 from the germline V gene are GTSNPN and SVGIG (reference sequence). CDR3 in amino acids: CAWSKPGQENGYTF. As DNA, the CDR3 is TGTGCCTGGAGTAAACCGGGACAGGAGAATGGCTACACCTTC.

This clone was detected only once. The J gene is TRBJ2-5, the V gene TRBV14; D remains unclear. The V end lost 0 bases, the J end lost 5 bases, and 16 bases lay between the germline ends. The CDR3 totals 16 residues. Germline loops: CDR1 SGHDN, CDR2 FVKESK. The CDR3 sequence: CASSQDLGALMETQYF. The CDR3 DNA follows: TGTGCCAGCAGCCAAGATCTAGGAGCGTTGATGGAGACCCAGTACTTC.

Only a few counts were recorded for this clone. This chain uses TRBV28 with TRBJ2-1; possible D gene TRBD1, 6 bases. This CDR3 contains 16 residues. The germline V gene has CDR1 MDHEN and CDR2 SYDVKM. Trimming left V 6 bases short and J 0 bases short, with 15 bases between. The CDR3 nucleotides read TGTGCCAGCAGCCGGGGACACACACACTCCTACAATGAGCAGTTCTTC. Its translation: CASSRGHTHSYNEQFF.

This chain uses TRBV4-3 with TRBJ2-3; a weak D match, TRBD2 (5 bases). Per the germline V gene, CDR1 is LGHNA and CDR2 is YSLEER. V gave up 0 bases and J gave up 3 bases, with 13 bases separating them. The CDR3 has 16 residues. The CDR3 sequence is CASSQDYQPGTDTQYF. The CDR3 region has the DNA TGCGCCAGCAGCCAAGATTACCAGCCGGGGACAGATACGCAGTATTTT.